Listed below are T cell receptor beta chains from one sample, sequenced in a study of blood T cells in healthy people across ages. Each CDR3 protein gets one entry after TCRdb re-called the 5' RACE reads with MiXCR. The profile covers over a million distinct CDR3 sequences, with around 45% appearing a single time and 15% to 20% taken by the ten largest. The sequenced material came from blood. These receptors all stem from a woman between 55 and 75 years old in good health. Both conserved end residues are part of each CDR3. Fields, in order: clone size, J gene, D gene, V gene, CDR3 protein, CDR3 DNA. A D gene is named only where the DNA matches it firmly. Clone size, where shown, is once, few, many, or a class for clones that have expanded.

once | TRBJ1-4 | NA | TRBV10-3 | CAISDSGRAGEKLFF | TGTGCCATCAGTGACTCGGGGAGAGCGGGTGAAAAACTGTTTTTT
NA | TRBJ2-1 | TRBD2 | TRBV27 | CASSPRLAGGLLPQEQFF | TGTGCCAGCAGTCCTAGGCTAGCGGGAGGGCTGTTGCCCCAAGAGCAGTTCTTC
NA | TRBJ1-1 | NA | TRBV20-1 | CSAMAGGMNTEAFF | TGCAGTGCTATGGCCGGGGGGATGAACACTGAAGCTTTCTTT
NA | TRBJ2-7 | TRBD1 | TRBV7-8 | CASSHGGQGVYEQYF | TGTGCCAGCAGCCACGGCGGACAGGGAGTCTACGAGCAGTACTTC
NA | TRBJ2-1 | TRBD2 | TRBV20-1 | CSAKRSPGLAGYNEQFF | TGCAGTGCTAAAAGGTCTCCGGGACTAGCGGGATACAATGAGCAGTTCTTC
NA | TRBJ2-2 | NA | TRBV12-3/TRBV12-4 | CASSLGRGYTGELFF | TGTGCCAGCAGTTTGGGCAGGGGTTACACCGGGGAGCTGTTTTTT
NA | TRBJ1-2 | NA | TRBV15 | CATSRGSNSYGYTF | TGTGCCACCAGCAGAGGGTCCAACAGTTATGGCTACACCTTC
NA | TRBJ2-7 | NA | TRBV5-5 | CASSSGSSINYNEQYF | TGTGCCAGCAGCTCCGGGTCTTCCATTAATTACAATGAGCAGTACTTC
NA | TRBJ2-5 | TRBD2 | TRBV29-1 | CGVAPGLAGAGEQYF | TGCGGCGTTGCCCCCGGACTAGCGGGAGCTGGTGAGCAGTACTTC
NA | TRBJ1-4 | NA | TRBV4-1 | CASSQVSLRGANEKLFF | TGCGCCAGCAGCCAGGTCTCGTTGCGGGGGGCTAATGAAAAACTGTTTTTT
NA | TRBJ2-5 | NA | TRBV2 | CASSSQAPEETQYF | TGTGCCAGCAGTTCACAGGCGCCCGAAGAGACCCAGTACTTC
NA | TRBJ2-5 | TRBD2 | TRBV6-5 | CASSPGTSGRQTQYF | TGTGCCAGCAGCCCGGGGACTAGCGGGAGGCAGACCCAGTACTTC
NA | TRBJ2-7 | TRBD2 | TRBV6-5 | CASSSPGLAGEQYF | TGTGCCAGCAGTTCCCCGGGACTAGCGGGGGAGCAGTACTTC
few | TRBJ2-1 | NA | TRBV20-1 | CSADPGAPDNEQFF | TGCAGTGCGGACCCCGGAGCGCCTGACAATGAGCAGTTCTTC
NA | TRBJ2-5 | NA | TRBV4-2 | CASSPLAQETQYF | TGTGCCAGCAGCCCCCTCGCTCAAGAGACCCAGTACTTC
NA | TRBJ1-5 | NA | TRBV6-6 | CASGDSNQPQHF | TGTGCCAGCGGGGATAGCAATCAGCCCCAGCATTTT
NA | TRBJ1-4 | TRBD1 | TRBV7-2 | CASSRDSANEKLFF | TGTGCCAGCAGCAGGGACAGTGCTAATGAAAAACTGTTTTTT
once | TRBJ2-7 | NA | TRBV5-6 | CASSAEGIVGGYGEQYF | TGTGCCAGCAGCGCAGAGGGGATTGTGGGGGGCTATGGCGAGCAGTACTTC
NA | TRBJ2-5 | NA | TRBV13 | CASSVGGMETQYF | TGTGCCAGCAGCGTAGGAGGCATGGAGACCCAGTACTTC
few | TRBJ2-3 | NA | TRBV2 | CASSESQGLNTDTQYF | TGTGCCAGCAGTGAAAGCCAGGGGCTCAACACAGATACGCAGTATTTT
few | TRBJ2-4 | TRBD1 | TRBV20-1 | CSARTGGNIQYF | TGCAGTGCTCGAACAGGGGGCAACATTCAGTACTTC
many | TRBJ2-7 | NA | TRBV10-3 | CATQQGSYEQYF | TGTGCCACTCAACAGGGCTCCTACGAGCAGTACTTC
NA | TRBJ2-4 | NA | TRBV10-1 | CASSESSGWDAIQYF | TGCGCCAGCAGTGAGTCCTCAGGTTGGGATGCCATTCAGTACTTC
NA | TRBJ2-5 | TRBD2 | TRBV7-2 | CASSSWTSGKGQYF | TGTGCCAGCAGCTCTTGGACTAGCGGGAAGGGGCAGTACTTC
NA | TRBJ2-3 | NA | TRBV2 | CASSDPGGTDTQYF | TGTGCCAGCAGTGACCCCGGTGGCACAGATACGCAGTATTTT
few | TRBJ1-2 | NA | TRBV28 | CASSLLGAGGYTF | TGTGCCAGCAGTTTACTGGGGGCGGGAGGCTACACCTTC
NA | TRBJ2-7 | NA | TRBV20-1 | CSATPPQRIYEQYF | TGCAGTGCTACTCCCCCCCAGCGGATTTACGAGCAGTACTTC
NA | TRBJ2-7 | TRBD2 | TRBV6-5 | CASSYSTLAGGVYEQYF | TGTGCCAGCAGTTACTCGACCCTAGCGGGAGGAGTCTACGAGCAGTACTTC
NA | TRBJ2-1 | TRBD2 | TRBV12-3/TRBV12-4 | CASSPTIGLAGVDEQFF | TGTGCCAGCAGCCCCACTATAGGACTAGCGGGAGTCGATGAGCAGTTCTTC
NA | TRBJ1-2 | NA | TRBV11-1 | CASSSRDHYGYTF | TGTGCCAGCAGCTCTCGGGACCACTATGGCTACACCTTC
NA | TRBJ2-4 | TRBD1 | TRBV11-2 | CASSRQQGAAAENIQYF | TGTGCCAGCAGCAGACAACAGGGGGCCGCTGCCGAAAACATTCAGTACTTC
NA | TRBJ1-4 | NA | TRBV7-9 | CASSLAGSGGKLFF | TGTGCCAGCAGCTTAGCAGGTAGTGGCGGAAAACTGTTTTTT
NA | TRBJ2-1 | TRBD2 | TRBV6-1 | CASSTRLAHERFF | TGCGCCAGCAGTACCCGACTAGCCCATGAGCGGTTCTTC
NA | TRBJ2-7 | TRBD2 | TRBV20-1 | CSARDQGGYSGRVYEQYF | TGCAGTGCTAGAGATCAAGGGGGCTATAGCGGGAGGGTCTACGAGCAGTACTTC
NA | TRBJ2-6 | TRBD2 | TRBV28 | CASIGLAGSGANVLTF | TGTGCCAGCATAGGACTAGCGGGGTCCGGGGCCAACGTCCTGACTTTC
few | TRBJ2-4 | NA | TRBV5-1 | CASSSQNIQYF | TGCGCCAGCAGCTCTCAAAACATTCAGTACTTC
NA | TRBJ1-2 | NA | TRBV3-1 | CASSPGRSPGYGYTF | TGTGCCAGCAGCCCAGGGAGGAGCCCCGGCTATGGCTACACCTTC
NA | TRBJ2-7 | TRBD1 | TRBV6-5 | CASNRRAGQASYEQYF | TGTGCCAGCAACCGGCGGGCGGGACAGGCCTCCTACGAGCAGTACTTC
few | TRBJ2-7 | TRBD2 | TRBV5-1 | CASSSRGGLISREQYF | TGCGCCAGCAGCTCACGGGGGGGACTAATCAGCCGCGAGCAGTACTTC
NA | TRBJ2-7 | TRBD1 | TRBV4-1 | CASSQIGTGGYEQYF | TGCGCCAGCAGCCAAATCGGGACAGGAGGCTACGAGCAGTACTTC